This record concerns one T cell receptor (beta chain) sequence. This clone showed up just once. It lacks a known antigen. Base-call qualities are not available, and no considerably larger clone is one nucleotide away. One collaborating source in Seattle enrolled patients while the patients were actively infected and followed the patients over time throughout the course of disease. Whole blood was collected in K2EDTA tubes by collaborating institutions according to the institutions' own protocols. For TCRbeta analysis, collaborators shipped samples in one of three forms: frozen whole blood, isolated PBMCs, or DNA extracted from either of those sample types. TCRbeta CDR3 regions were amplified from genomic DNA using the immunoSEQ Assay, a bias-controlled multiplex PCR. The original pipeline was this. The number of nucleated cells in each sample was estimated from the amplification of reference gene primers within the assay. To quantify the absolute abundance of each unique TCRbeta CDR3 rearrangement, sequence reads were collapsed and filtered. For each sample, productive Simpson clonality was calculated by taking the square root of Simpson's diversity index across productive rearrangements. In its TCRdb copy, this immuneACCESS table keeps in-frame sequences only and misses some clones. Where compared with another copy, unresolved V genes explain less than half of these, and the others have no known cause. V and J calls and clone size follow that table, whereas D and trimming were derived from the DNA. The sample table records 180,000 or so clones; more than 80% of these occur just once. The leading ten clones occupy about 10% of the sample.

These data are taken from a study of blood T cell repertoires in COVID-19 (dated by TCRdb to the early 2020s). Regarding the research as a whole: Collaborator samples came from the United States, Italy and Spain and covered acute and convalescent phases of COVID-19. The prospective study material was composed of cDNA or gDNA derived from T cells, B-cell-depleted T cells, or PBMCs. The dataset comprised deeply sampled blood TCRbeta repertoires from subjects exposed to, actively infected with, or recovered from COVID-19. The repertoires were released in a freely available public database meant as a resource for research on the immune response to SARS-CoV-2. The samples were drawn from two sources: the first 160 participants of the ongoing ImmuneRACE study, and over 950 subjects contributed by 6 global collaborators. Nearly every sample came with metadata listing a de-identified subject ID, COVID-19 status, age in years and sex. Where HLA class I and class II types were available, the types were taken from metadata supplied by the sample provider, not from assay-based typing. Here is what the overall study found, with its caveats: How much clinical and demographic metadata was included differed by source and by participant, and the metadata was provided uncurated.

Looking up the germline V gene (reference sequence) yields CDR1 GTSNPN and CDR2 SVGIG. V loses 3 bases of germline sequence and J loses 7 bases, and the interval between the two ends is 10 bases. The CDR3 holds 12 amino acids from the cysteine to the phenylalanine. Only the CDR3 region is kept as DNA, spanning 36 bases read in frame from base 1. This sequence was found in a woman aged 40 to 50 with COVID-19, enrolled during active disease. The chain employs TRBV30 and TRBJ2-1; the D gene is possibly TRBD2, with 6 bases matching. The sample consisted of peripheral blood. The CDR3 protein is CAWRPLANEQFF. The bases are TGTGCCTGGAGGCCTCTAGCGAATGAGCAGTTCTTC.